What follows are 22 T cell receptor beta chains derived from one specimen sequenced in a study of blood T cell repertoires in COVID-19. Only in-frame clones appear in the TCRdb table, and some are missing; sequencing was by immunoSEQ multiplex PCR. Seen here are roughly 170,000 clones, about 84% observed once, and the top ten hold around 12%. Sample: PBMCs or T cells enriched from blood (not recorded which). Receptors originate from a man aged 50 to 59 who had recovered from COVID-19.

The chain couples TRBV4-3 to TRBJ1-2; no firm D call. Germline CDR1 reads LGHNA; CDR2 reads YSLEER. V was trimmed by 0 bases and J by 4 bases, leaving 12 bases between them. CDR3 length equals 15 residues. For the CDR3, the DNA is TGCGCCAGCAGCCAAGAGGCGGAGAGTCCCTATGGCTACACCTTC. Protein: CASSQEAESPYGYTF.

This rearrangement joins TRBV21-1 to TRBJ1-5; whether TRBD1, the table's D call, matches the DNA was not checked. TRBV21-1 is a known pseudogene. The CDR3 is made up of 15 amino acids. CDR3 nucleotides: TGTGCCAGCAGCAAAGGTGACAGGGGCGGACAGCCCCAGCATTTT. Protein sequence: CASSKGDRGGQPQHF.

The chain couples TRBV11-2 to TRBJ2-1; 7 bases map to TRBD2. Losses at the gene ends were 5 bases for V and 5 bases for J; bases not matched to a gene: 9. This CDR3 is built from 15 residues. The germline V gene has CDR1 SGHAT and CDR2 FQNNGV. CDR3 DNA sequence: TGTGCCAGCAGCCTCAACTGGGGACTAAACAATGAGCAGTTCTTC. This translates into CASSLNWGLNNEQFF. Drawing the rest from reference TRBV11-2 and TRBJ2-1, the complete variable domain is EAGVAQSPRYKIIEKRQSVAFWCNPISGHATLYWYQQILGQGPKLLIQFQNNGVVDDSQLPKDRFSAERLKGVDSTLKIQPAKLEDSAVYLCASSLNWGLNNEQFFGPGTRLTVL.

This clone was detected only once. This chain joins TRBV27 and TRBJ1-6; a weak D match, TRBD1 (5 bases). Germline CDR1 and CDR2: MNHEY and SMNVEV (reference sequence). The length of the CDR3 is 16 residues. V lost 5 bases and J lost 0, with 11 bases in between. The CDR3 bases are TGTGCCAGCAGTCCGACAGCCTTCTCCTATAATTCACCCCTCCACTTT. Protein: CASSPTAFSYNSPLHF.

This sequence joins TRBV6-4 and TRBJ1-2; 12 nucleotides match TRBD1. Per germline, CDR1 MRHNA and CDR2 SNTAGT. The CDR3 runs to 18 residues. Trimming cost V 5 bases and J 4 bases; bases outside gene matches: 14. The CDR3, as DNA: TGTGCCAGCAGTTCTATTTCTTCTCGGGACAGGGGGCTCTATGGCTACACCTTC. This translates into CASSSISSRDRGLYGYTF.

This rearrangement joins TRBV7-2 to TRBJ1-2; D gene uncertain. CDR1 SGHTA and CDR2 FQGNSA come from the germline V gene. The germline V and J ends were trimmed by 2 bases and 0 bases, with 7 bases remaining between them. CDR3 length equals 14 residues. CDR3 bases: TGTGCCAGCAGCTTACTTGACTCTAACTATGGCTACACCTTC. Its protein product is CASSLLDSNYGYTF. Filled out from reference TRBV7-2 and TRBJ1-2, the complete variable domain reads GAGVSQSPSNKVTEKGKDVELRCDPISGHTALYWYRQSLGQGLEFLIYFQGNSAPDKSGLPSDRFSAERTGGSVSTLTIQRTQQEDSAVYLCASSLLDSNYGYTFGSGTRLTVV.

The rearrangement joins TRBV15 to TRBJ2-5, with 10 bases fitting TRBD2. V lost 4 bases, J lost 2 bases, and 4 bases stayed unmatched. Germline loops: CDR1 LNHNV, CDR2 YYDKDF (reference sequence). CDR3 size: 15 residues. This chain's CDR3 is CATSNGLAVQETQYF. In DNA, the CDR3 is TGTGCCACCAGCAATGGACTAGCGGTACAAGAGACCCAGTACTTC.

The genes are TRBV23-1 and TRBJ1-1; weak D call: TRBD1 (6 bases). TRBV23-1 is an ORF, and what it does is uncertain. V gave up 8 bases and J gave up 3 bases, with 13 bases separating them. CDR3 length: 13 amino acids. The CDR3 coding sequence is TGCGCCAGCTCCCGGACAGCGGACACTGAAGCTTTCTTT. Translating it yields CASSRTADTEAFF.

Points on this clone: The junction and the germline gene differ at one end; a read error may be behind it. This sequence joins TRBV7-6 and TRBJ2-2; 8 nucleotides agree with TRBD2. This CDR3 comprises 17 residues. The germline V gene has CDR1 SGHVS and CDR2 FNYEAQ. CDR3 coding DNA: TGTGCCAGCAGCCTAGCGCTCGGGGGGGTGACCACCGGGGAGCTGTTTTTT. Translating it yields CASSLALGGVTTGELFF.

The V and J genes are TRBV7-3 and TRBJ1-1; D call uncertain. This CDR3 is 13 amino acids long. Trimming took off 9 bases at V and 2 bases at J, with 13 bases between the two ends. Germline CDR1 reads SGHTA; CDR2 reads FQGTGA. In DNA form, the CDR3 reads TGTGCCAGTTCACACGGAGTCAACACTGAAGCTTTCTTT. Translating it yields CASSHGVNTEAFF.

The table lists this clone with a count of one. The chain joins TRBV30 to TRBJ1-5, with 7 positions matching TRBD1. The CDR3 sequence is 13 residues long. With 5 bases clipped from V and 2 bases from J, the junction kept 3 bases outside the gene matches. Germline CDR1 GTSNPN, CDR2 SVGIG (reference sequence). CDR3 in DNA: TGTGCCTGGGCAGGGGGAGGCAATCAGCCCCAGCATTTT. It codes for CAWAGGGNQPQHF.

This sequence joins TRBV4-1 and TRBJ1-2, with TRBD1 identical over 7 bases. Germline V gives CDR1 MGHRA, CDR2 YSYEKL. The CDR3 is 15 amino acids. The J segment lost 2 bases and the V segment lost 3 bases, leaving 6 bases of the junction unmatched. Written as DNA, the CDR3 is TGCGCCAGCAGCCAGGCGGGACAGAACAACTATGGCTACACCTTC. Its translation: CASSQAGQNNYGYTF.

The gene calls are TRBV4-1 and TRBJ2-7, with 9 bases lining up with TRBD1. J was trimmed by 3 bases and V by 3 bases; bases with no gene match: 3. The V gene's germline CDR1 is MGHRA and CDR2 YSYEKL. The CDR3 runs to 14 residues. The CDR3, as DNA: TGCGCCAGCAGCCAGGCGGGACAGGGCTACGAGCAGTACTTC. This codes for CASSQAGQGYEQYF.

V is TRBV14 and J is TRBJ2-5; D is unclear. Germline CDR1 SGHDN, CDR2 FVKESK. V lost 2 bases and J 5 bases, leaving 3 bases between the germline ends. This CDR3 region has 11 residues. Written as DNA, the CDR3 is TGTGCCAGCAGCCAACGGGAGACCCAGTACTTC. Protein product: CASSQRETQYF.

This clone was counted a few times. This chain uses TRBV7-9 with TRBJ1-3; 9 bases are a match to TRBD1. Germline V gene lookup returns CDR1 SEHNR and CDR2 FQNEAQ (reference sequence). J lost 1 base, V lost 5 bases, and 9 bases had no gene match. The CDR3 runs 17 residues. The CDR3 loop reads CASSRGTGSLSGNTIYF. CDR3 sequence (DNA): TGTGCCAGCAGCCGTGGGACAGGGAGCTTATCTGGAAACACCATATATTTT.

The chain has TRBV20-1 and TRBJ2-7, with D uncertain. In germline, CDR1 is DFQATT, CDR2 SNEGSKA (reference sequence). Deletions cut 3 bases from V and 3 bases from J, with 12 bases between. This CDR3 has 13 residues. The CDR3 sequence is CSASRGKFYEQYF. The DNA for the CDR3 is TGCAGTGCTAGTCGTGGCAAATTCTACGAGCAGTACTTC.

The chain couples TRBV10-2 to TRBJ2-5; 9 bases agree with TRBD2. From germline, CDR1 is WSHSY and CDR2 SAAADI. V lost 5 bases and J lost 4; bases outside the gene matches: 2. CDR3 length: 13 amino acids. The CDR3 DNA reads TGCGCCAGCAGTTTTAGCGGGGGAGAGACCCAGTACTTC. It is translated as CASSFSGGETQYF.

The chain links TRBV29-1 to TRBJ2-5; TRBD1 is a possible D gene (5 bases). Trimming removed 4 bases from V and 5 bases from J, with 11 bases in between. Germline loops: CDR1 SQVTM, CDR2 ANQGSEA. This CDR3 comprises 12 residues. The CDR3 nucleotides are TGCAGCGTTGGGGGCAGGGTTGAGACCCAGTACTTC. This encodes CSVGGRVETQYF.

The chain combines TRBV29-1 with TRBJ2-5; TRBD1 matches at 8 bases. V shed 6 bases and J 1 base; nucleotides not matched to a gene: 4. The germline gives CDR1 SQVTM, CDR2 ANQGSEA. There are 13 residues in the CDR3. CDR3 region: CSVGDRLQETQYF. In DNA, the CDR3 is TGCAGCGTAGGGGACAGGCTCCAAGAGACCCAGTACTTC.

This clone was seen just once. The V gene is TRBV4-3, the J gene TRBJ1-2; D is undetermined. This CDR3 is built from 18 residues. Trimming took 0 bases from V and 5 from J, leaving 22 bases between them. Looked up from germline, CDR1 is LGHNA and CDR2 is YSLEER. The CDR3 protein is CASSQDDLAVLRPYGYTF. The CDR3 coding sequence is TGCGCCAGCAGCCAAGATGACTTGGCAGTCCTTCGTCCTTATGGCTACACCTTC.

Many counts were recorded for this clone. The rearrangement uses TRBV4-1 and TRBJ1-1; D call uncertain. The CDR3 is made up of 11 amino acids. Germline CDR1 and CDR2: MGHRA and YSYEKL. With 8 bases removed from V and 1 base from J, the gap between germline ends came to 5 bases. The CDR3 here is CASAKNTEAFF. The CDR3 bases are TGCGCCAGCGCTAAGAACACTGAAGCTTTCTTT.

The chain couples TRBV5-1 to TRBJ2-7; 8 bases are a match to TRBD1. Germline-derived CDR1 and CDR2 are SGHRS and YFSETQ. V shed 3 bases, J shed 4 bases, and the junction held 6 bases outside the gene matches. The CDR3 is 14 amino acids. CDR3 protein: CASSWTGLDYEQYF. The CDR3 DNA follows: TGCGCCAGCAGCTGGACAGGGTTGGATTACGAGCAGTACTTC.